The entry below describes one TCR beta chain. The sample belongs to a study of blood T cell repertoires in COVID-19. Only in-frame clones appear in the TCRdb table, and some are missing; sequencing was by immunoSEQ multiplex PCR. The sample contains about 170,000 clones, 70% to 85% of which appear only once. Membership in each cohort depended on participant-reported clinical history. The CDR3 is made up of 16 amino acids. Germline V gives CDR1 SGHRS, CDR2 YFSETQ. Between the trimmed V and J ends, which lost 1 base and 8 bases, there was a span of 19 bases. Sequenced input: PBMCs or T cells enriched from blood (not recorded which). This receptor was identified in a man in his fifties who had recovered from COVID-19. The chain links TRBV5-1 to TRBJ2-1, with TRBD2 as a possible D gene (6 bases). The CDR3 DNA reads as TGCGCCAGCAGCTTGTATTCGGCGGGGACCTGGGATGAGCAGTTCTTC. This translates into CASSLYSAGTWDEQFF.